Detailed here is one T cell receptor (beta chain). TCRdb's table, derived via immunoSEQ multiplex PCR, lists solely in-frame clones and lacks some. The sample lists about 180,000 clones; more than 90% were seen once. V trimming: 1 base; J trimming: 4 bases; junction bases outside the gene matches: 5. This CDR3 comprises 15 residues. Germline V gene lookup returns CDR1 SGHVS and CDR2 FQNEAQ. This sample stems from a study of control samples from healthy donors and cancer patients. The rearrangement joins TRBV7-8 to TRBJ1-2; 8 bases are a match to TRBD1. The clonotype comes from a woman in her 40s in good health. The sequencing input was blood. The CDR3 reads CASSLGEGQGYGYTF. The CDR3 nucleotides are TGTGCCAGCAGCTTAGGTGAAGGACAGGGCTATGGCTACACCTTC.